This TCR beta chain was captured by sequencing in a study of cytomegalovirus exposure and HLA in healthy donors. The overall study: Out of about 360 genotyped donors, approximately 84% belonged to the Caucasian-associated ancestry cluster.

Study-wide results and caveats: There were a few CMV-associated chains whose specificity for CMV antigens was confirmed in vitro. Researchers left out some V segments, among them TRBV6-2 and TRBV6-3, as indistinguishable.

With 60 Vbeta and 13 Jbeta primers, the PCR was carried out. Some clones are missing from TCRdb's copy, which holds only in-frame ones; the method was immunoSEQ multiplex PCR. The sample carries about 140,000 clones, about three quarters recorded once. The CDR3 is 13 amino acids. The ends were cut back, 11 bases at V and 3 bases at J, with 16 bases in the middle. Germline CDR1 and CDR2: MDHEN and SYDVKM. As concerns this clone: Its specificity is not known.

The rearrangement uses TRBV28 and TRBJ1-2; TRBD1 might be the D (6 bases). Input material: PBMCs. The source is a woman aged 25 to 39 in good health and CMV-seronegative. Here the CDR3 reads CAAEAGGDYGYTF. CDR3 DNA sequence: TGTGCCGCGGAGGCGGGGGGCGACTATGGCTACACCTTC.